This is a list of T cell receptor beta chains from one sample in a study of T cell responses to AZD1222 COVID-19 vaccine. Sequencing used immunoSEQ multiplex PCR; TCRdb keeps in-frame clones, though not all of them. The table includes about 130,000 clones, roughly 90% detected once. The sample here was peripheral blood, taken on day 0 of AZD1222 vaccination. Receptors were obtained from an adult in good health. Each CDR3 is given with its conserved first and last residue. The D gene is left open where the match is weak. Expanded clones are given a class, and other clones once, few, many or no size at all.

clone_size: -
v_call: TRBV13
j_call: TRBJ1-2
d_call: -
cdr3_aa: CASSFSLGSGTDYGYTF
cdr3_nt: TGTGCCAGCAGCTTTTCCCTGGGATCTGGAACCGATTATGGCTACACCTTC

clone_size: -
v_call: TRBV5-6
j_call: TRBJ2-1
d_call: -
cdr3_aa: CASSFVDRYAVEQFF
cdr3_nt: TGTGCCAGCAGCTTTGTTGACAGGTACGCGGTCGAGCAGTTCTTC

clone_size: -
v_call: TRBV7-2
j_call: TRBJ2-7
d_call: -
cdr3_aa: CASSPHASWQQYF
cdr3_nt: TGTGCCAGCAGCCCCCATGCGAGTTGGCAGCAGTACTTC

clone_size: once
v_call: TRBV2
j_call: TRBJ2-7
d_call: -
cdr3_aa: CASNPGAPFYEQYF
cdr3_nt: TGTGCCAGCAATCCGGGAGCCCCTTTCTACGAGCAGTACTTC

clone_size: -
v_call: TRBV2
j_call: TRBJ1-2
d_call: TRBD1
cdr3_aa: CASGTGVDYGYTF
cdr3_nt: TGTGCCAGCGGTACAGGGGTGGACTATGGCTACACCTTC

clone_size: -
v_call: TRBV4-3
j_call: TRBJ1-1
d_call: -
cdr3_aa: CASSQNGGALGMSEAFF
cdr3_nt: TGCGCCAGCAGCCAAAACGGGGGGGCCCTTGGTATGTCTGAAGCTTTCTTT

clone_size: -
v_call: TRBV10-3
j_call: TRBJ2-2
d_call: -
cdr3_aa: CAISVGGLNTGELFF
cdr3_nt: TGTGCCATCAGTGTCGGCGGACTGAACACCGGGGAGCTGTTTTTT

clone_size: -
v_call: TRBV9
j_call: TRBJ1-2
d_call: -
cdr3_aa: CASSARDTDNYGYTF
cdr3_nt: TGTGCCAGCAGCGCCCGGGACACCGATAACTATGGCTACACCTTC

clone_size: once
v_call: TRBV6-5
j_call: TRBJ1-1
d_call: -
cdr3_aa: CASSYSVGGSNTEAFF
cdr3_nt: TGTGCCAGCAGTTACTCGGTTGGGGGCTCGAACACTGAAGCTTTCTTT

clone_size: -
v_call: TRBV28
j_call: TRBJ2-2
d_call: -
cdr3_aa: CASSFITQSTGELFF
cdr3_nt: TGTGCCAGCAGTTTCATTACTCAGAGCACCGGGGAGCTGTTTTTT

clone_size: medium-sized
v_call: TRBV6-1
j_call: TRBJ2-2
d_call: -
cdr3_aa: CASSETATNTGELFF
cdr3_nt: TGTGCCAGCAGTGAAACAGCCACGAACACCGGGGAGCTGTTTTTT

clone_size: few
v_call: TRBV23-1
j_call: TRBJ2-7
d_call: TRBD1
cdr3_aa: CAPKGDRGFYEQYF
cdr3_nt: TGCGCCCCCAAAGGAGACAGGGGGTTCTACGAGCAGTACTTC

clone_size: -
v_call: TRBV27
j_call: TRBJ2-2
d_call: -
cdr3_aa: CASSGDGANTGELFF
cdr3_nt: TGTGCCAGCAGTGGGGACGGCGCGAACACCGGGGAGCTGTTTTTT

clone_size: -
v_call: TRBV19
j_call: TRBJ1-5
d_call: -
cdr3_aa: CASSTGRHNQPQHF
cdr3_nt: TGTGCCAGTAGTACGGGACGGCACAATCAGCCCCAGCATTTT

clone_size: -
v_call: TRBV12-3/TRBV12-4
j_call: TRBJ2-7
d_call: TRBD1
cdr3_aa: CASSRETGEEQYF
cdr3_nt: TGTGCCAGCAGTCGAGAGACAGGGGAAGAGCAGTACTTC

clone_size: -
v_call: TRBV19
j_call: TRBJ2-2
d_call: TRBD1
cdr3_aa: CASSRDRGTGELFF
cdr3_nt: TGTGCCAGTAGCCGAGACAGGGGAACCGGGGAGCTGTTTTTT

clone_size: -
v_call: TRBV7-3
j_call: TRBJ1-1
d_call: -
cdr3_aa: CASSPAVHRQRFEAFF
cdr3_nt: TGTGCCAGCAGCCCGGCAGTGCATAGACAGCGGTTCGAAGCTTTCTTT

clone_size: -
v_call: TRBV3-1/TRBV3-2
j_call: TRBJ2-7
d_call: -
cdr3_aa: CASSQIPGAVSYEQYF
cdr3_nt: TGTGCCAGCAGCCAAATTCCGGGGGCCGTCTCCTACGAGCAGTACTTC

clone_size: -
v_call: TRBV6-2/TRBV6-3
j_call: TRBJ2-5
d_call: TRBD2
cdr3_aa: CASSYSDREGPKTQYF
cdr3_nt: TGTGCCAGCAGTTACTCGGATCGGGAGGGCCCAAAGACCCAGTACTTC

clone_size: -
v_call: TRBV19
j_call: TRBJ1-5
d_call: -
cdr3_aa: CASSLEGNSNQPQHF
cdr3_nt: TGTGCCAGTAGTTTAGAGGGGAATAGCAATCAGCCCCAGCATTTT

clone_size: -
v_call: TRBV9
j_call: TRBJ2-7
d_call: -
cdr3_aa: CASSARDTSYEQYF
cdr3_nt: TGTGCCAGCAGTGCAAGGGACACTTCCTACGAGCAGTACTTC

clone_size: -
v_call: TRBV10-1
j_call: TRBJ2-7
d_call: TRBD1
cdr3_aa: CASSEGTGNYEQYF
cdr3_nt: TGCGCCAGCAGTGAGGGGACAGGGAACTACGAGCAGTACTTC

clone_size: -
v_call: TRBV19
j_call: TRBJ1-2
d_call: -
cdr3_aa: CASSQEPDYGYTF
cdr3_nt: TGTGCCAGTAGTCAGGAACCAGACTATGGCTACACCTTC

clone_size: -
v_call: TRBV7-2
j_call: TRBJ1-3
d_call: -
cdr3_aa: CASSLNGGRGGNTIYF
cdr3_nt: TGTGCCAGCAGCTTAAATGGGGGGCGCGGAGGAAACACCATATATTTT

clone_size: -
v_call: TRBV9
j_call: TRBJ1-1
d_call: -
cdr3_aa: CASSANTEAFF
cdr3_nt: TGTGCCAGCAGCGCGAACACTGAAGCTTTCTTT